This T cell receptor beta chain was observed in a study of T cell changes during pregnancy in multiple sclerosis. Deletions cut 1 base from V and 7 bases from J, with 11 bases between. The CDR3 totals 13 residues. Per germline, CDR1 MNHEY and CDR2 SVGAGI. Clones were sequenced by immunoSEQ multiplex PCR, and TCRdb holds only the in-frame ones, with some missing. The data show some 60,000 clones, with 90% seen just once and more than 2% held by the top ten. The starting material was peripheral blood, obtained in the first trimester of pregnancy. This TCR was recovered from a female donor in good health, enrolled as a control in a pregnancy study. The V and J genes are TRBV6-5 and TRBJ2-7; a possible D gene is TRBD2 (7 bases). This CDR3 reads CASSYWEGGEQYF. The CDR3 nucleotides are TGTGCCAGCAGTTACTGGGAGGGGGGGGAGCAGTACTTC.